Sequencing of this T cell receptor beta chain was carried out in a study of blood T cell repertoires in COVID-19. Across the study: Donors in the United States, Italy and Spain gave samples during acute or convalescent COVID-19.

Per the study methods: Estimation of nucleated cell counts was performed using reference gene primer amplification. The table came from immunoSEQ multiplex PCR; TCRdb's copy has only in-frame clones and leaves some out. The V and J calls and clone size were taken over from that table, and D and trimming were inferred from the DNA. The sample holds around 200,000 clones, roughly nine tenths seen once. V lost 4 bases and J lost 5; bases outside the gene matches: 6. Looked up from germline, CDR1 is SGHRS and CDR2 is YFSETQ. There are 14 residues in the CDR3. The TCR sequence derives from an older woman with COVID-19, enrolled during active disease. The rearrangement joins TRBV5-1 to TRBJ2-5; 9 bases are a match to TRBD1. The sample consisted of peripheral blood. CDR3 sequence (DNA): TGCGCCAGCAGCCACCGGACAGGGGAGGAGACCCAGTACTTC. This translates into CASSHRTGEETQYF.